This T cell receptor beta chain was retrieved from a study of OX40 agonist ivuxolimab in advanced cancers. Study at large: Partial responses were seen in three patients, one with hepatocellular carcinoma and two with cutaneous melanoma.

Generated by immunoSEQ multiplex PCR, the TCRdb table keeps only in-frame clones and is missing some. Of over 45,000 clones detected, around 89% appear once; the ten largest clones hold around a third. General study findings and limits: At doses 0.1 to 3.0 mg/kg, CD4+ and CD8+ clones expanded. What antigens the expanded peripheral T cells recognized was never established.

Patients who had autoimmune disease history or got systemic immunosuppression were left out. On this clone: No antigen is known for it.

CDR1 is MDHEN and CDR2 is SYDVKM in the germline V gene. The trim removed 4 bases at V and 0 bases at J, leaving 10 bases unmatched. CDR3 size: 17 residues. V and J are TRBV28 and TRBJ2-3; 7 nucleotides align to TRBD1. The sample in question was CD4+ or CD8+ T cells sorted from blood, obtained in a trial of the OX40 agonist ivuxolimab. This sequence was found in an adult with an advanced solid tumor such as melanoma, head and neck, liver or kidney cancer. CDR3 bases: TGTGCCAGCAGTTCGACCCTCGGACAGGAGAGCACAGATACGCAGTATTTT. Translation gives CASSSTLGQESTDTQYF.